This entry lists 2 T cell receptor beta chains sequenced from one sample in a study of T cell repertoires in cytomegalovirus infection. The antigens of these receptors remain unknown. TCRdb passed the reads through MiXCR, listing each CDR3 protein once. The data contain approximately 100,000 distinct CDR3 sequences, under 55% of them singletons. Source: CD8+ T cells from cultured PBMCs, taken from culture after CMV antigen stimulation. These receptors all stem from a human donor in good health (CMV status not recorded). Some clones in this sample may be carry-over from other donors' samples.

The chain combines TRBV27 with TRBJ2-3; the D gene is possibly TRBD2 (7 bases). Germline values: CDR1 MNHEY, CDR2 SMNVEV (reference sequence). Trimming cost V 4 bases and J 4 bases, with 9 bases left between them. The CDR3 has 13 residues. The CDR3 nucleotides read TGTGCCAGCAGTTGGGGGGGGCCAGATACGCAGTATTTT. As protein: CASSWGGPDTQYF.

The chain has TRBV7-2 and TRBJ2-1; D possibly corresponds to TRBD2 (5 bases). Matching the DNA end better, TRBJ2-7 makes the J call doubtful. The CDR3 is 14 amino acids. Germline CDR1 is SGHTA and CDR2 is FQGNSA. The CDR3 sequence: CASSWIGPGNEQYF. Here the CDR3 DNA reads TGTGCCAGCAGCTGGATAGGGCCGGGGAATGAGCAGTACTTC.